These T cell receptor beta chains were read from a single sample in a study of beta chain features in type 1 diabetes. Method: immunoSEQ multiplex PCR; TCRdb's copy keeps in-frame clones and lacks some. Of roughly 400,000 clones listed, 14% are singletons. Material for sequencing was naive CD4+ T cells from blood. These receptors all come from a man younger than 40 in good health. The CDR3 runs from the conserved cysteine through the conserved F or W. The D gene is left open where the match is weak. Clone size is shown for a subset of rows, as once, few, many or a class of expanded clone.

>TRBJ2-2|TRBD2|TRBV19|few
TGTGCCAGTAGTAGAGCGGGAGGGCACACCGGGGAGCTGTTTTTT
CASSRAGGHTGELFF
>TRBJ2-1|TRBD1|TRBV7-2|few
TGTGCCAGCAGCAATCAGGGGGCCACCTACAATGAGCAGTTCTTC
CASSNQGATYNEQFF
>TRBJ1-3|TRBD1|TRBV4-3|.
TGCGCCAGCAGCCCGCTCTCCGGGACAGAGGGAAACACCATATATTTT
CASSPLSGTEGNTIYF
>TRBJ2-3|.|TRBV6-1|few
TGTGCCAGCAGGCCGAATGGTGCCAATACGCAGTATTTT
CASRPNGANTQYF
>TRBJ2-3|TRBD1|TRBV7-8|.
TGTGCCAGCAGCTCCCCGACAGGGTCAAGCACAGATACGCAGTATTTT
CASSSPTGSSTDTQYF
>TRBJ2-5|TRBD2|TRBV9|.
TGTGCCAGCAGTGCTAGCGGAAAAGAGACCCAGTACTTC
CASSASGKETQYF
>TRBJ2-1|TRBD2|TRBV29-1|.
TGCAGCGCTAACCCCGGGACTAGCATCAATGAGCAGTTCTTC
CSANPGTSINEQFF
>TRBJ1-1|.|TRBV5-4|few
TGTGCCAGCAGCTTGCAAGGCACCCCCACTGAAGCTTTCTTT
CASSLQGTPTEAFF
>TRBJ2-1|.|TRBV4-3|.
TGCGCCAGCAGCCAAGAAAGGGTAATCCACAATGAGCAGTTCTTC
CASSQERVIHNEQFF
>TRBJ2-1|.|TRBV7-2|few
TGTGCCAGCAGCTTAGTGAGCGGGCAACTCTACAATGAGCAGTTCTTC
CASSLVSGQLYNEQFF
>TRBJ1-4|.|TRBV7-9|.
TGTGCCAGCAGCTTAGACACTGAAAAACTGTTTTTT
CASSLDTEKLFF
>TRBJ1-2|TRBD1|TRBV7-2|.
TGTGCCAGCAGCTTCAAGACAGGGATCACCTACACCTTC
CASSFKTGITYTF
>TRBJ2-1|TRBD2|TRBV7-9|.
TGTGCCAGCAGCTTATACCTAAGCGGGAGCTACAATGAGCAGTTCTTC
CASSLYLSGSYNEQFF
>TRBJ2-1|.|TRBV6-5|once
TGTGCCAGCAGTTACTCCCCCCAGCTTCGAGCAGTTGGGCAGTTCTTC
CASSYSPQLRAVGQFF
>TRBJ2-3|.|TRBV18|.
TGTGCCAGCTCACCACCGGGGGGTCCAGATACGCAGTATTTT
CASSPPGGPDTQYF
>TRBJ2-7|TRBD1|TRBV7-2|few
TGTGCCAGCAGAACGGACAGGGTTGTCTTTGGCGAGCAGTACTTC
CASRTDRVVFGEQYF
>TRBJ2-2|TRBD1|TRBV5-4|few
TGTGCCAGCAGCTCCGGGACAGGGGTTGGGACCGGGGAGCTGTTTTTT
CASSSGTGVGTGELFF
>TRBJ1-6|.|TRBV5-1|.
TGCGCCAGCAGCCCCGTCGTGGTGGATTCACCCCTCCACTTT
CASSPVVVDSPLHF
>TRBJ1-1|TRBD1|TRBV7-3|.
TGTGCCAGCAGCTTAATAGACAGGGTGGCGGACACTGAAGCTTTCTTT
CASSLIDRVADTEAFF
>TRBJ1-1|.|TRBV7-9|few
TGTGCCAGCAGCTTAGCAGGAGTCCTGAGAACTGAAGCTTTCTTT
CASSLAGVLRTEAFF
>TRBJ2-5|.|TRBV6-1|.
TGTGCCAGCAGCTGGACACTCCAAGAGACCCAGTACTTC
CASSWTLQETQYF
>TRBJ2-1|TRBD2|TRBV5-1|few
TGCGCCAGCACCCCGACTAGCGGGGGCCCTTACAATGAGCAGTTCTTC
CASTPTSGGPYNEQFF
>TRBJ2-3|.|TRBV9|.
TGTGCCAGCAGCCGCCCGATGGCGGTGACGGAGGATACGCAGTATTTT
CASSRPMAVTEDTQYF
>TRBJ1-2|TRBD1|TRBV5-6|.
TGTGCCAGCAGCTTGTGGGACAGGGTGAATGGCTACACCTTC
CASSLWDRVNGYTF
>TRBJ2-3|TRBD2|TRBV7-8|.
TGTGCCAGCAGCTCCACTAGCGTCACAGATACGCAGTATTTT
CASSSTSVTDTQYF
>TRBJ2-1|.|TRBV2|.
TGTGCCAGCAGTGAAGTGGCCCTTTGGAATGAGCAGTTCTTC
CASSEVALWNEQFF
>TRBJ1-6|.|TRBV7-2|.
TGTGCCAGCAGCCTAGGGAGCACGAGCTCCTATAATTCACCCCTCCACTTT
CASSLGSTSSYNSPLHF
>TRBJ1-2|.|TRBV30|.
TGTGCCTCCCGGCGAGGGGCCCGTGACTATGGCTACACCTTC
CASRRGARDYGYTF
>TRBJ2-1|TRBD1|TRBV19|few
TGTGCCAGTAGTACGGAGTTAGGGACAGGTAACCATGAGCAGTTCTTC
CASSTELGTGNHEQFF
>TRBJ2-3|TRBD2|TRBV7-2|many
TGTGCCAGCAGCTTACTAGCGGCCGGAGGCACAGATACGCAGTATTTT
CASSLLAAGGTDTQYF
>TRBJ2-1|.|TRBV28|few
TGTGCCAGCAGTTTAGGGGACCCCAATGAGCAGTTCTTC
CASSLGDPNEQFF
>TRBJ1-1|.|TRBV18|few
TGTGCCAGCTCACCACGGACAGCCCCGGGCACTGAAGCTTTCTTT
CASSPRTAPGTEAFF
>TRBJ1-2|TRBD1|TRBV6-5|few
TGTGCCAGCTACAGGGGATCGAACTATGGCTACACCTTC
CASYRGSNYGYTF
>TRBJ1-1|TRBD1|TRBV7-2|few
TGTGCCAGCAGCCCCGGGACAGACCGGGTAGCTTTCTTT
CASSPGTDRVAFF
>TRBJ1-1|.|TRBV29-1|few
TGCAGCGTTGAAAGACATGGGGGCAGAGCTTTCTTT
CSVERHGGRAFF
>TRBJ1-1|.|TRBV29-1|.
TGCAGCGTTGAAGGAAAGCTGGGAACTGAAGCTTTCTTT
CSVEGKLGTEAFF
>TRBJ1-1|.|TRBV9|.
TGTGCCAGCAGCGTAGATGACGGTGAAGCTTTCTTT
CASSVDDGEAFF
>TRBJ1-1|.|TRBV21-1|.
TGTGCCAGCAGCAAAGTTGTCAGGGTGAACACTGAAGCTTTCTTT
CASSKVVRVNTEAFF
>TRBJ1-2|.|TRBV29-1|few
TGCAGCGTTGAGGAGTCTAATTTTAACTATGGCTACACCTTC
CSVEESNFNYGYTF
>TRBJ2-7|.|TRBV5-4|few
TGTGCCAGCAGCTTTCTACAGGGCTACGAGCAGTACTTC
CASSFLQGYEQYF
>TRBJ2-1|TRBD2|TRBV7-3|few
TGTGCCAGCAGCCTTGGTGTAGCGGGACCCCCCTCCTACAATGAGCAGTTCTTC
CASSLGVAGPPSYNEQFF
>TRBJ2-3|TRBD2|TRBV7-9|few
TGTGCCAGCAGCTTAGGGGGAGCGGGAGAAAAAACAGATACGCAGTATTTT
CASSLGGAGEKTDTQYF
>TRBJ1-1|TRBD1|TRBV7-9|.
TGTGCCAGCAGCTTGGTGGGACAGCGAAACACTGAAGCTTTCTTT
CASSLVGQRNTEAFF
>TRBJ1-1|TRBD1|TRBV5-1|.
TGCGCCAGCAGCCACGAAACCGGGACAGCTAACACTGAAGCTTTCTTT
CASSHETGTANTEAFF
>TRBJ2-5|.|TRBV7-9|.
TGTGCCAGCAGCTTAGGATGGCAGGGGTTCGGGACCCAGTACTTC
CASSLGWQGFGTQYF
>TRBJ2-3|.|TRBV4-3|.
TGCGCCAGCAGCCAAGAACAGCGAAGCACAGATACGCAGTATTTT
CASSQEQRSTDTQYF
>TRBJ2-3|.|TRBV4-3|few
TGCGCCAGCAGCCAAGGGGGCGCCAGCGCAGATACGCAGTATTTT
CASSQGGASADTQYF
>TRBJ2-1|TRBD2|TRBV9|.
TGTGCCAGCAGCGTAGGTCGAGCGGGAGGTCGCTCCTACAATGAGCAGTTCTTC
CASSVGRAGGRSYNEQFF
>TRBJ1-5|.|TRBV30|.
TGTGCCTGGAGTAGGATGCAGGTCGACCAGCCCCAGCATTTT
CAWSRMQVDQPQHF